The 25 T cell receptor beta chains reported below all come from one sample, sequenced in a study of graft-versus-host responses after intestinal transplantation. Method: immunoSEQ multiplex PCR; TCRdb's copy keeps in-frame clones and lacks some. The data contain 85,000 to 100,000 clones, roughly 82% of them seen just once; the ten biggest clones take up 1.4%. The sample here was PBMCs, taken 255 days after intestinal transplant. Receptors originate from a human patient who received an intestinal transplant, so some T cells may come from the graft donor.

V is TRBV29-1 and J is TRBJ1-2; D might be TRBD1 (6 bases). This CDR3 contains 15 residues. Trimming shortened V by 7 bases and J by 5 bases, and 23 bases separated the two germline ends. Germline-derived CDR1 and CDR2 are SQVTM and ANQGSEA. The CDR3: CSGLPFTGSEYGYTF. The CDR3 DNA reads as TGCAGCGGGCTCCCATTCACAGGGTCCGAATATGGCTACACCTTC.

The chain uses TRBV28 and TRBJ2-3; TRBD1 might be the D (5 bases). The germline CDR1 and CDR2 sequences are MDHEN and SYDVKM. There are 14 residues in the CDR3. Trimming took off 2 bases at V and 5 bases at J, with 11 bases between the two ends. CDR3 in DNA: TGTGCCAGCAGTTTAAGACAGCCTCAAGATACGCAGTATTTT. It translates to CASSLRQPQDTQYF.

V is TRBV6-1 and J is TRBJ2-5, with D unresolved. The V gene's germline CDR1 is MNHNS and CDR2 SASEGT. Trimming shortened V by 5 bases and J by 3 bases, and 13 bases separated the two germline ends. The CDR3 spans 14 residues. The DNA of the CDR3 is TGTGCCAGCAGTTCTACCACTCTCAAAGAGACCCAGTACTTC. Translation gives CASSSTTLKETQYF.

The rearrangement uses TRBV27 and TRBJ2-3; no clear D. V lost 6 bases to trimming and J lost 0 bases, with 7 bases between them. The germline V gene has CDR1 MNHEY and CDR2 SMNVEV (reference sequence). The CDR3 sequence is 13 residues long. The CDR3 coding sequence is TGTGCCAGCAGGGCCGACAGCACAGATACGCAGTATTTT. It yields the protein CASRADSTDTQYF.

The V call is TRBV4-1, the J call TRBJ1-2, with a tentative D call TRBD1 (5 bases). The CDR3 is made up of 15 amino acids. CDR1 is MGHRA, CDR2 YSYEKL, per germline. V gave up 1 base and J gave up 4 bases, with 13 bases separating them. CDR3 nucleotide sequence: TGCGCCAGCAGCCAAGCTGTCAGGGAGGCCTATGGCTACACCTTC. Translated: CASSQAVREAYGYTF.

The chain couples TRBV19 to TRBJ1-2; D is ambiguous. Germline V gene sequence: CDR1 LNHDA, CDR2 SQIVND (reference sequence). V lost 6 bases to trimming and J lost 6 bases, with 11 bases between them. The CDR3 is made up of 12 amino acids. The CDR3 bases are TGTGCCAGTAGACTGGGAGGCAATGGCTACACCTTC. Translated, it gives CASRLGGNGYTF.

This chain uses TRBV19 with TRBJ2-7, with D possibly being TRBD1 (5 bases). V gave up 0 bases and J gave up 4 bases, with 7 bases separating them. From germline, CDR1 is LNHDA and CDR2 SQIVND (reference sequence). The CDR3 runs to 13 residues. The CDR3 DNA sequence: TGTGCCAGTAGTATAGAACCAGGGTACGAGCAGTACGTC. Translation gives CASSIEPGYEQYV.

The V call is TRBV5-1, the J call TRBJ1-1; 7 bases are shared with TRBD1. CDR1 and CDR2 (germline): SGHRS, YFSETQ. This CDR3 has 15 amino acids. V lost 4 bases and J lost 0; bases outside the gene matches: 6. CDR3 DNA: TGCGCCAGCAGCCTTTGGACAGGACTGAACACTGAAGCTTTCTTT. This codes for CASSLWTGLNTEAFF.

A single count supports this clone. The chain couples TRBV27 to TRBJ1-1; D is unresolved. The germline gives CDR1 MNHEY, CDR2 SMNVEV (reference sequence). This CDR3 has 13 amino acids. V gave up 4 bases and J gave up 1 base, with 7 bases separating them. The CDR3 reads CASSSHPNTEAFF. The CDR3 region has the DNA TGTGCCAGCAGTTCCCACCCGAACACTGAAGCTTTCTTT.

CDR3 protein: CSVEGGGDEQFF. DNA for the CDR3: TGCAGCGTTGAGGGTGGGGGGGATGAGCAGTTCTTC. This chain links TRBV29-1 with TRBJ2-1; 7 nucleotides match TRBD2. Losses at the gene ends were 3 bases for V and 8 bases for J; bases not matched to a gene: 4. The CDR3 has 12 amino acids. CDR1 SQVTM and CDR2 ANQGSEA come from the germline V gene.

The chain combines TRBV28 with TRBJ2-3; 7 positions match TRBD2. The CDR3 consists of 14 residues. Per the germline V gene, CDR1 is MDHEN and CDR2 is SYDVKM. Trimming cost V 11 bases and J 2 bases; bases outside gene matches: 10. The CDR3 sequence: CAAGDGRHTDTQYF. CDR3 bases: TGTGCCGCCGGGGACGGGAGGCACACAGATACGCAGTATTTT.

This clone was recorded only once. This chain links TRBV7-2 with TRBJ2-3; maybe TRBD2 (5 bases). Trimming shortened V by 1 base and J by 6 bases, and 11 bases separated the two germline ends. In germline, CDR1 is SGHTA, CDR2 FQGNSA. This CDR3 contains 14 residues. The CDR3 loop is CASSLDGETDTQYF. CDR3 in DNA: TGTGCCAGCAGCTTAGACGGGGAGACCGATACGCAGTATTTT.

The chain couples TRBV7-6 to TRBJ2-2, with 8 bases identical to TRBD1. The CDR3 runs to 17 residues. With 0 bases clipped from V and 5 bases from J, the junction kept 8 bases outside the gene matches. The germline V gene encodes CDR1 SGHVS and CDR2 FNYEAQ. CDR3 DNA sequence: TGTGCCAGCAGCTTAGCACAGGGGGGCCTCGAAACCGGGGAGCTGTTTTTT. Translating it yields CASSLAQGGLETGELFF.

CDR3: CASIFTTNTGELFF. Written as DNA, the CDR3 is TGTGCCAGCATCTTCACCACGAACACCGGGGAGCTGTTTTTT. The chain links TRBV5-8 to TRBJ2-2; D call uncertain. V shed 6 bases and J shed 0 bases, with 9 bases lying between them. The V gene's germline CDR1 is SGHTS and CDR2 YDEGEE. This CDR3 is built from 14 residues.

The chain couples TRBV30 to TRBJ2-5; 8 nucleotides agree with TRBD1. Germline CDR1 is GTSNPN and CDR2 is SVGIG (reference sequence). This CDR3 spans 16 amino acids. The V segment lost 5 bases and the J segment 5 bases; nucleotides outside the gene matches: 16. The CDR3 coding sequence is TGTGCCTGGGGACGACCCCCCGGACAGGGTTGGGAGACCCAGTACTTC. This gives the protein CAWGRPPGQGWETQYF.

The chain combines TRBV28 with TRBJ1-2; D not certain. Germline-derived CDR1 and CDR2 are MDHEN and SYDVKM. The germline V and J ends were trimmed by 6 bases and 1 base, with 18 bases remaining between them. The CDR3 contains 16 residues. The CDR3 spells CASRPTTHLINYGYTF. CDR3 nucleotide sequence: TGTGCCAGCAGACCAACGACCCACCTTATTAACTATGGCTACACCTTC.

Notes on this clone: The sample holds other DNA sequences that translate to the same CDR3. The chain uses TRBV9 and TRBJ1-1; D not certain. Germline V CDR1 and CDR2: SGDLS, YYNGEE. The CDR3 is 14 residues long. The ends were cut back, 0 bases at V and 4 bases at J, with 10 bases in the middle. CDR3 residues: CASSVVGVGTEAFF. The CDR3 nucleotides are TGTGCCAGCAGCGTAGTCGGGGTAGGCACTGAAGCTTTCTTT.

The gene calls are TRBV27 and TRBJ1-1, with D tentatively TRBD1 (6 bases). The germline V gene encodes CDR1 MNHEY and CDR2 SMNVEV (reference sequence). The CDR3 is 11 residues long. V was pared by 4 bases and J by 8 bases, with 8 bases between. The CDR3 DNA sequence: TGTGCCAGCAGTTCGGGGGCGGAAGCTTTCTTT. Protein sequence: CASSSGAEAFF.

The DNA of the CDR3 is TGTGCCAGCAGCTCGGAGGTTACTGAAGCTTTCTTT. Amino acids: CASSSEVTEAFF. This chain uses TRBV7-3 with TRBJ1-1, with D uncertain. CDR3 length equals 12 residues. V was pared by 4 bases and J by 5 bases, with 8 bases between. Germline-derived CDR1 and CDR2 are SGHTA and FQGTGA.

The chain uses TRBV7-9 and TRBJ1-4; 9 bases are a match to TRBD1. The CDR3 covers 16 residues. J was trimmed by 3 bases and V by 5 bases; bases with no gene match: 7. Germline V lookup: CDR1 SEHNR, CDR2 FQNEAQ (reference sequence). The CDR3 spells CASSTYRGRANEKLFF. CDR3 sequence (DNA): TGTGCCAGCAGCACCTACAGGGGGCGGGCTAATGAAAAACTGTTTTTT.

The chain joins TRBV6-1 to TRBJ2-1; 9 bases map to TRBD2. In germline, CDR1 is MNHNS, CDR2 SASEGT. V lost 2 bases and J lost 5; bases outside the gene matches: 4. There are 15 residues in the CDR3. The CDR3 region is CASSEIAGDNNEQFF. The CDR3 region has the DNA TGTGCCAGCAGTGAAATAGCGGGAGATAACAATGAGCAGTTCTTC.

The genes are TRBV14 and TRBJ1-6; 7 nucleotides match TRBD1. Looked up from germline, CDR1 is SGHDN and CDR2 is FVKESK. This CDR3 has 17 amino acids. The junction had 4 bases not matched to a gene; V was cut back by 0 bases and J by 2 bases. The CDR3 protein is CASSQEVGTAYNSPLHF. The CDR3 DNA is TGTGCCAGCAGCCAAGAAGTAGGGACAGCCTATAATTCACCCCTCCACTTT.

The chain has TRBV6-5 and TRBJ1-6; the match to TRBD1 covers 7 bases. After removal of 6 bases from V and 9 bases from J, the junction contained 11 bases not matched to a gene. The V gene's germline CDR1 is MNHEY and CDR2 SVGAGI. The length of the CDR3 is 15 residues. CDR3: CASRDPGTESSPLHF. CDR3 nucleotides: TGTGCCAGCAGGGACCCCGGGACAGAGAGTTCACCCCTCCACTTT.

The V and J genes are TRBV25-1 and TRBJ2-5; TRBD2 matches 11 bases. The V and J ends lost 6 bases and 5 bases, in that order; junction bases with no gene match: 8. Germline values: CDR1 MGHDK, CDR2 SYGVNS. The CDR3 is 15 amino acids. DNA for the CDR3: TGTGCCAGCAGGACTAGCGGGATCTCGGGGGAGACCCAGTACTTC. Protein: CASRTSGISGETQYF.

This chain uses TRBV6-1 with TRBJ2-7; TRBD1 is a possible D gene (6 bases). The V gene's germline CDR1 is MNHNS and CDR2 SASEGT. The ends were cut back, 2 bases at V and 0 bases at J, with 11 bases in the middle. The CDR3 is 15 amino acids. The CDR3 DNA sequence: TGTGCCAGCAGTGAATGGTTAGGGGGCTCCTACGAGCAGTACGTC. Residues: CASSEWLGGSYEQYV.